A selection of T cell receptor beta chains follows, all from one sample in a study of blood T cell repertoires in COVID-19. The method was immunoSEQ multiplex PCR; TCRdb's version includes in-frame clones alone and lacks a portion of them. The table has about 260,000 clones, 80% to 85% seen once; the top ten hold 4.2%. Specimen: peripheral blood. The receptors stem from a man aged 55 to 70 with acute or convalescent COVID-19. The CDR3 runs from the conserved cysteine through the conserved F or W. The D gene is left open where the match is weak. A clone size is listed for some rows: how often the clone was seen (once, few, many), or a class if it is expanded.

NA | TRBJ2-6 | once | TRBV9 | CASSLRRDNSGANVLTF | TGTGCCAGCAGCTTACGACGGGACAACTCTGGGGCCAACGTCCTGACTTTC
NA | TRBJ1-1 | NA | TRBV6-6 | CASSSQGWGLDTEAFF | TGTGCCAGCAGTTCGCAGGGGTGGGGTCTGGACACTGAAGCTTTCTTT
NA | TRBJ2-3 | NA | TRBV3-1/TRBV3-2 | CASSTRTASTDTQYF | TGTGCCAGCAGCACTCGGACAGCTAGCACAGATACGCAGTATTTT
TRBD1 | TRBJ1-4 | NA | TRBV9 | CASSGSPGGASEKLFF | TGTGCCAGCAGCGGAAGCCCAGGGGGCGCGAGTGAAAAACTGTTTTTT
NA | TRBJ2-5 | NA | TRBV3-1/TRBV3-2 | CASSQECGTQETQYF | TGTGCCAGCAGCCAAGAGTGCGGGACTCAAGAGACCCAGTACTTC
NA | TRBJ1-1 | NA | TRBV5-5 | CASSPHRAPNTEAFF | TGTGCCAGCAGCCCACACAGGGCCCCTAACACTGAAGCTTTCTTT
NA | TRBJ1-5 | NA | TRBV3-1/TRBV3-2 | CASSQGGGNNQPQHF | TGTGCCAGCAGCCAAGGCGGGGGAAACAATCAGCCCCAGCATTTT
NA | TRBJ1-5 | NA | TRBV29-1 | CSVALGGSQPQHF | TGCAGCGTCGCCTTGGGGGGATCCCAGCCCCAGCATTTT
NA | TRBJ1-2 | once | TRBV9 | CASSPGPAQGGIRGTF | TGTGCCAGCAGCCCCGGGCCCGCACAGGGTGGAATAAGAGGCACCTTC
TRBD2 | TRBJ2-3 | NA | TRBV7-6 | CASSAIAGVSDTQYF | TGTGCCAGCAGCGCTATAGCGGGAGTTTCTGATACGCAGTATTTT
TRBD1 | TRBJ1-6 | NA | TRBV18 | CASSQGTADYNSPLHF | TGTGCCAGCTCACAAGGGACAGCTGACTATAATTCACCCCTCCACTTT
TRBD2 | TRBJ2-1 | NA | TRBV6-2/TRBV6-3 | CASSVRLAGNYNEQFF | TGTGCCAGCAGTGTACGACTAGCGGGAAACTACAATGAGCAGTTCTTC
NA | TRBJ1-1 | NA | TRBV27 | CASSLFGGSVNTEAFF | TGTGCCAGCAGTTTATTTGGGGGGTCGGTGAACACTGAAGCTTTCTTT
NA | TRBJ1-4 | NA | TRBV18 | CASSPQQEANEKLFF | TGTGCCAGCTCACCTCAACAGGAAGCTAATGAAAAACTGTTTTTT
TRBD1 | TRBJ2-1 | NA | TRBV6-2/TRBV6-3 | CASSRRQGQRNEQFF | TGTGCCAGCAGTCGTCGACAGGGACAGAGGAATGAGCAGTTCTTC
NA | TRBJ2-7 | few | TRBV7-9 | CASARGWGRVMGSYEQYF | TGTGCCAGCGCCCGGGGGTGGGGCCGAGTAATGGGCTCCTACGAGCAGTACTTC
NA | TRBJ2-1 | NA | TRBV2 | CASIRDSLLGEQFF | TGTGCCAGCATCCGGGACTCCCTCCTCGGTGAGCAGTTCTTC
NA | TRBJ1-1 | few | TRBV7-3 | CASRLNMNTEAFF | TGTGCCAGCAGGCTAAATATGAACACTGAAGCTTTCTTT